This T cell receptor beta chain was identified during a study of OX40 agonist ivuxolimab in advanced cancers. Study conclusions and caveats: Expanded clones tended on average to be more numerous among CD8+ T cells than CD4+.

Points on this clone: Its specificity is unknown.

Generated by immunoSEQ multiplex PCR, the TCRdb table keeps only in-frame clones and is missing some. The data show 70,000 or so clones, with roughly 80% seen just once and roughly 1.2% held by the top ten. CDR1 MNHEY and CDR2 SVGAGI come from the germline V gene. CDR3 length: 15 residues. Unmatched junction bases numbered 9, after V lost 6 bases and J lost 2 bases. This clonotype originated in an adult with an advanced solid tumor such as melanoma, head and neck, liver or kidney cancer. The chain links TRBV6-5 to TRBJ2-7; TRBD2 matches at 8 bases. Source: CD4+ or CD8+ T cells sorted from blood, taken in a trial of the OX40 agonist ivuxolimab. The CDR3 reads CASSYSGGLPYEQYF. The CDR3, as DNA: TGTGCCAGCAGCTACAGCGGGGGACTACCCTACGAGCAGTACTTC.